This TCR beta chain was recorded in a study of PD-1 blockade in classical Hodgkin lymphoma (dated by TCRdb to 2020 to 2021). Some background on the complete study: Nivolumab dosing was 3 mg/kg intravenously every 2 weeks, continuing until either disease progression or unacceptable toxicity. The study used CyTOF and TCR beta sequencing to define a peripheral blood immune signature of response to PD-1 blockade in classical Hodgkin lymphoma.

General conclusions and limits of the study: Diversity was lower in patients who began nivolumab less than 1 year after ASCT, so these patients were left out of later analyses to avoid confounding by immune reconstitution. The study was limited to a single clinical trial cohort, and causes of repertoire differences, possibly disease activity or prior therapy, remained undefined. Among trial patients, those achieving complete response had baseline diversity similar to that of newly diagnosed patients, while diversity was significantly lower in partial responders and progressors. A significant rise by C4D1 was seen in CD4+ but not CD8+ TCR diversity (p=0.0027 vs p=0.16), with the rise being most apparent in complete responders (p=0.02). Baseline TCR diversity was reported as lower in newly diagnosed patients than in healthy donors, and lower still in relapsed/refractory patients.

Genomic DNA was isolated using the Qiagen DNeasy kit from unsorted PBMCs as well as from negatively selected CD4+ and CD8+ fractions. Using primers that anneal to V and J segments, immunoSEQ multiplex PCR amplified the TCR beta CDR3 regions. Amplification bias was minimized using a synthetic immune receptor repertoire, and residual bias was removed computationally after sequencing. In the paper's pipeline: Custom Python scripts were used to quantify repertoire diversity as the Shannon entropy index. Unsorted, CD4+ and CD8+ repertoires were analyzed separately, except for combined analyses in which CD4+ and CD8+ sequences were merged in silico. A clone counted as expanded when the clone's frequency after treatment rose at least 2-fold relative to C1D1, and clones undetected at baseline were given a pseudocount of 0.5. Clones with 0 or 1 copy at C1D1 were defined as singleton clones, while clones with 2 or more copies were defined as non-singleton clones. Clones expanded in unsorted samples were assigned a CD4+, CD8+ or unknown annotation through matching of protein sequences in sorted samples from the same patient. Diversity changes from C1D1 to C4D1 were tested in paired samples using Wilcoxon tests. TCRdb mirrors the immuneACCESS table, restricted to in-frame sequences. Some clones are absent from its copies; in checked studies, under half trace to an unresolved V gene, and the reason for the others is unknown. The V and J calls and clone size come from that table; D and trimming were worked out from the DNA. The sample includes some 41,000 clones, with around 87% observed a single time. The ten top clones hold 4.5% to 6.5% of the sample.

The CDR3 starts with the cysteine, ends with the phenylalanine, and has 14 residues. The retained sequence is limited to the CDR3, 42 bases, with the frame set at the first base. Cut back by 0 bases and 2 bases, the V and J ends lie 8 bases apart. The germline V gene provides CDR1 MNHNS and CDR2 SASEGT. Turning to this clone: Its cognate antigen has yet to be identified. No qualities accompany the bases; no much larger clone lies one base away.

This sample's time point label indicates: cycle 2 day 1 (C2D1) of nivolumab. All trial patients had relapsed after autologous stem cell transplantation, with cohorts A, B and C differing in prior brentuximab vedotin exposure. A total of approximately 51 patients with relapsed/refractory classical Hodgkin lymphoma made up the trial cohort, and each patient's best overall response was complete response, partial response or progressive disease. Trial patients were treated with single-agent nivolumab in the multi-cohort phase II CheckMate 205 trial. An independent review committee assessed best overall response by applying the 2007 International Working Group response criteria. Trial PBMCs were collected immediately before nivolumab initiation (C1D1) and during therapy at cycle 2 day 1 and cycle 4 day 1. Peripheral blood was collected in 8 mL Vacutainer Cell Preparation Tubes, from which PBMCs were isolated by centrifugation and then cryopreserved.

Sequenced material: peripheral blood mononuclear cells (PBMCs), taken before the second cycle of nivolumab. The chain employs TRBV6-1 and TRBJ2-7; no D segment can be confidently identified. The origin of this receptor is a human donor with classical Hodgkin lymphoma. The encoded CDR3 is CASSEAYSAYEQYF. The nucleotides read TGTGCCAGCAGTGAAGCATACAGTGCCTACGAGCAGTACTTC.